This T cell receptor (beta chain) is from a study of human T cells and chemical hapten exposure. TCRdb recomputed calls from the RACE reads with MiXCR, one row per CDR3 protein. The repertoire holds about 120,000 distinct CDR3 sequences, with roughly 12% as singletons. At least ten counts were recorded for this clonotype. The time point is: patch test 1, 2 weeks after DPC sensitization. Treatment specified: therapeutic diphenylcyclopropenone sensitization with weekly scalp DPC. Ahead of each patch test application, blood was drawn. Sequenced material: whole blood, taken in connection with sensitization to the hapten diphenylcyclopropenone (DPC). This TCR was sampled from a woman aged 50 to 60 with alopecia areata. Some clones in this sample may be carry-over from other donors' samples.

CDR3 protein: CATSGDRGYTGELFF. CDR3 sequence (DNA): TGTGCCACCAGTGGTGACAGGGGGTACACCGGGGAGCTGTTTTTT. The gene calls are TRBV24-1 and TRBJ2-2; TRBD1 aligns across 9 bases. The V and J ends lost 5 bases and 3 bases, in that order; junction bases with no gene match: 3. Germline V gene lookup returns CDR1 KGHDR and CDR2 SFDVKD. This CDR3 region has 15 residues.